This section outlines one TCR beta chain sequence together with its context. The antigen is unknown. CDR1 is LGHNA, CDR2 YNFKEQ, per germline. With 0 bases removed from V and 7 bases from J, the gap between germline ends came to 13 bases. This CDR3 is built from 16 residues. Time point described: cycle 4 day 1 (C4D1), after 6 weeks of nivolumab. Every patient was affected by relapse after autologous stem cell transplantation, while exposure to brentuximab vedotin was not uniform. Best outcomes ranged across complete response, partial response and progressive disease. The data were produced by immunoSEQ multiplex PCR, yet TCRdb's version contains in-frame clones alone and is incomplete. The table has around 40,000 clones, over 65% seen once. This record comes from a study of PD-1 blockade in classical Hodgkin lymphoma. General study points: The CD4+ diversity rise by C4D1 was clearest in complete responders. Baseline TCR diversity was reportedly lower in newly diagnosed patients than healthy donors.

The sequencing used peripheral blood mononuclear cells (PBMCs), collected before the fourth cycle of nivolumab. V is TRBV4-2 and J is TRBJ1-6, with D possibly matching TRBD1 (5 bases). This receptor was obtained from a human donor with classical Hodgkin lymphoma. This chain's CDR3 is CASSQDWQGTNSPLHF. DNA for the CDR3: TGTGCCAGCAGCCAAGATTGGCAGGGTACGAATTCACCCCTCCACTTT.